This T cell receptor (beta chain) emerged from a study of STAT5B mutations in CD4+ large granular lymphocyte leukemia. Findings and limits, study-wide: Main leukemic clonotypes were patient-specific, but approximately 27% appeared at low frequency elsewhere.

Comments on this clone: Its cognate antigen is unknown.

Trimming stripped 3 bases from V and 0 bases from J, with 16 bases between. The CDR3 extends over 18 amino acids. CDR1 SGHNT and CDR2 YYREEE come from the germline V gene (reference sequence). The table came from immunoSEQ multiplex PCR; TCRdb's copy has only in-frame clones and leaves some out. The data contain around 43,000 clones, 86% of them seen just once; the ten biggest clones take up less than 3%. This chain links TRBV5-4 with TRBJ1-6, with D possibly TRBD1 on 5 matching bases. Sequenced sample: CD4+ T cells from blood buffy coats. This clonotype was sampled from a human donor in good health. This CDR3 reads CASSSFGTVSSYNSPLHF. The CDR3 DNA reads TGTGCCAGCAGCTCCTTCGGGACCGTGAGCTCCTATAATTCACCCCTCCACTTT.